These T cell receptor beta chains were read from a single sample in a study of shared clonotypes between healthy human individuals. The repertoire was sequenced with immunoSEQ multiplex PCR; TCRdb's copy has only in-frame clones and lacks some. Of 2 million or so clones in the sample, approximately 94% were seen once. Sequenced input: naive CD8+ T cells sorted from blood. All receptors come from a man between 18 and 29 years old in good health. Both conserved end residues are part of each CDR3. D genes are given only for firm matches. Not every row has a clone size; where given, it reads once, few, many or a size class.

few TRBJ2-7 TRBV10-2 TRBD1 CASAGQGAQQYF TGCGCCAGCGCGGGACAGGGAGCGCAGCAGTACTTC
. TRBJ2-7 TRBV5-4 TRBD1 CASSLSGIGDRVAYEQYF TGTGCCAGCAGCTTGTCGGGTATCGGGGACAGGGTCGCCTACGAGCAGTACTTC
. TRBJ2-7 TRBV1 . CTSSPRETSGPWHEQYF TGCACCAGCAGCCCCCGTGAGACTAGCGGTCCCTGGCACGAGCAGTACTTC
. TRBJ2-5 TRBV14 TRBD2 CASSPLAGVTTETQYF TGTGCCAGCAGCCCCTTAGCGGGAGTAACTACGGAGACCCAGTACTTC
. TRBJ2-7 TRBV6-6 TRBD1 CASSYRTGSRGVEQYF TGTGCCAGCAGTTACCGGACAGGTAGTCGTGGCGTAGAGCAGTACTTC
. TRBJ2-3 TRBV7-3 . CASSLDGSDTQYF TGTGCCAGCAGCTTAGACGGCTCAGATACGCAGTATTTT
. TRBJ2-2 TRBV6-1 . CASSEYTLVGTGELFF TGTGCCAGCAGTGAATACACCCTGGTGGGCACCGGGGAGCTGTTTTTT
. TRBJ1-2 TRBV5-6 . CASSLWGSSYGYTF TGTGCCAGCAGCTTGTGGGGCAGCTCCTATGGCTACACCTTC
. TRBJ2-7 TRBV30 . CAWKDNSYEQYF TGTGCCTGGAAGGATAACTCCTACGAGCAGTACTTC
. TRBJ1-2 TRBV4-1 . CASSQVPGSGYGYTF TGCGCCAGCAGCCAAGTCCCAGGGTCGGGCTATGGCTACACCTTC
. TRBJ2-1 TRBV27 TRBD2 CASSTLAGGGNEQFF TGTGCCAGCAGTACCCTAGCGGGGGGCGGCAATGAGCAGTTCTTC
. TRBJ1-3 TRBV5-7 . CASSLVGDSSSGNTIYF TGTGCCAGCAGCTTGGTGGGGGACTCATCCTCTGGAAACACCATATATTTT
. TRBJ1-1 TRBV30 TRBD1 CAWGSGGPFLTEAFF TGTGCCTGGGGCTCAGGGGGCCCCTTTCTCACTGAAGCTTTCTTT
. TRBJ2-7 TRBV28 . CASSSLGAEQYF TGTGCCAGCAGTTCGCTCGGGGCCGAGCAGTACTTC
. TRBJ2-5 TRBV9 TRBD2 CASSEPRTSGGKQETQYF TGTGCCAGCAGCGAGCCCCGGACTAGCGGGGGGAAACAAGAGACCCAGTACTTC
. TRBJ2-7 TRBV6-1 . CASSDNSLSSYEQYF TGTGCCAGCAGTGATAACAGTCTTAGCTCCTACGAGCAGTACTTC
. TRBJ2-7 TRBV14 TRBD1 CASSQGQGAYEQYF TGTGCCAGCAGCCAGGGTCAGGGGGCCTACGAGCAGTACTTC
. TRBJ2-7 TRBV6-5 . CASRAQGGGYEQYF TGTGCCAGCAGGGCACAGGGAGGAGGCTACGAGCAGTACTTC
. TRBJ1-2 TRBV29-1 . CSVDVLQGLDGYTF TGCAGCGTTGATGTATTGCAGGGTTTGGATGGCTACACCTTC
. TRBJ2-1 TRBV2 . CARGDPRESAYNEQFF TGTGCCCGGGGAGACCCCAGGGAAAGCGCCTACAATGAGCAGTTCTTC
. TRBJ2-7 TRBV7-9 . CASSLNTGHEQYF TGTGCCAGCAGCTTAAACACAGGGCACGAGCAGTACTTC
. TRBJ2-2 TRBV15 . CATSPRENTGELFF TGTGCCACCAGCCCGCGTGAGAACACCGGGGAGCTGTTTTTT
once TRBJ1-4 TRBV27 . CASSYYAGATNEKLFF TGTGCCAGCAGTTATTACGCGGGAGCAACTAATGAAAAACTGTTTTTT
. TRBJ2-1 TRBV27 . CASSLSEALDEQFF TGTGCCAGCAGTTTATCGGAGGCGCTGGATGAGCAGTTCTTC
. TRBJ2-5 TRBV27 . CASSPSPRAQYF TGTGCCAGCAGTCCTAGCCCCAGGGCCCAGTACTTC
. TRBJ2-1 TRBV4-1 TRBD2 CASSKGGWNEQFF TGCGCCAGCAGCAAGGGAGGGTGGAATGAGCAGTTCTTC
. TRBJ1-2 TRBV30 TRBD1 CAWNPGGQDGYTF TGTGCCTGGAACCCAGGGGGCCAGGATGGCTACACCTTC
. TRBJ1-1 TRBV5-4 . CASSGRTETEAFF TGTGCCAGCAGCGGACGGACTGAAACTGAAGCTTTCTTT
. TRBJ2-3 TRBV5-6 . CASSFVSETDTQYF TGTGCCAGCAGCTTCGTTTCGGAGACAGATACGCAGTATTTT